This TCR beta chain was recovered during a study of T cell clonality in common variable immunodeficiency. Only in-frame clones appear in the TCRdb table, and some are missing; sequencing was by immunoSEQ multiplex PCR. The repertoire consists of around 34,000 clones, none detected only once. Findings and caveats of the study: Authors noted CVID clonality's cause needs subpopulation repertoire sequencing.

Heparinized whole blood, about 5 to 9 ml, came from each donor. CDR3 length: 15 residues. The V and J ends lost 2 bases and 6 bases, in that order; junction bases with no gene match: 7. CDR1 is MNHEY, CDR2 SMNVEV, per germline (reference sequence). This clone was counted many times. Its antigen is unidentified. The read terminates 3 residues ahead of where the CDR3 ends, so the germline J gene completes it. The rearrangement links TRBV27 to TRBJ1-5, with 7 bases identical to TRBD1. This TCR derives from a person between 18 and 69 years old in good health. The sequenced sample was peripheral blood mononuclear cells. CDR3 DNA, as far as it was read: TGTGCCAGCAGTTTAAACGACAGGGAGGGTCAGCCC. It encodes CASSLNDREGQP. In full, the CDR3 is CASSLNDREGQPQHF.